Following are 7 T cell receptor beta chains from one sample sequenced in a study of T cells after yellow fever vaccination. Each CDR3 protein gets one entry after TCRdb re-called the 5' RACE reads with MiXCR. The data show 300,000 to 400,000 distinct CDR3 sequences, 8.7% seen once. This material consisted of PBMCs, taken on the day of the first yellow fever vaccination. The receptors come from a man between 18 and 29 years old who received the YFV17D yellow fever vaccine.

The chain combines TRBV20-1 with TRBJ2-3, with D maybe TRBD2 (7 bases). CDR3 length: 13 amino acids. Germline V gene lookup returns CDR1 DFQATT and CDR2 SNEGSKA (reference sequence). V gave up 5 bases and J gave up 5 bases, with 14 bases separating them. CDR3 protein: CSAHRGAGDTQYF. The CDR3 DNA follows: TGCAGTGCTCATCGGGGGGCCGGAGATACGCAGTATTTT.

This clonotype was picked up many times. The chain joins TRBV12-3 or TRBV12-4 to TRBJ2-2; D uncertain. V was shortened by 1 base and J by 0 bases, with 6 bases between the two germline ends. This CDR3 contains 15 residues. CDR3 DNA sequence: TGTGCCAGCAGTTTAGATGGGACGAACACCGGGGAGCTGTTTTTT. Protein: CASSLDGTNTGELFF.

There are many counts of this clonotype. The chain uses TRBV7-2 and TRBJ2-7; 8 bases map to TRBD2. Trimming removed 1 base from V and 3 bases from J; junction bases left unmatched: 5. The CDR3 is made up of 15 amino acids. Germline V lookup: CDR1 SGHTA, CDR2 FQGNSA. The DNA for the CDR3 is TGTGCCAGCAGCTTAGGCCTCGGGGGGGGCTACGAGCAGTACTTC. It codes for CASSLGLGGGYEQYF.

This clonotype was picked up a small number of times. The chain combines TRBV10-3 with TRBJ1-1; D is perhaps TRBD1 (6 bases). V was pared by 5 bases and J by 3 bases, with 16 bases between. This CDR3 has 15 residues. Germline V gene lookup returns CDR1 ENHRY and CDR2 SYGVKD. The CDR3 DNA reads TGTGCCATCAGTCTCCAACAGGGAGAGGACACTGAAGCTTTCTTT. This translates into CAISLQQGEDTEAFF.

The rearrangement uses TRBV5-1 and TRBJ1-2; 7 bases agree with TRBD1. The ends lost 4 bases at V and 3 bases at J; junction bases unmatched: 6. CDR1 is SGHRS, CDR2 YFSETQ, per germline. The CDR3 sequence is 14 residues long. CDR3 protein: CASSRDRVDYGYTF. The CDR3 nucleotides are TGCGCCAGCAGCAGAGACAGGGTAGACTATGGCTACACCTTC. The whole variable domain, remainder taken from reference TRBV5-1 and TRBJ1-2, is KAGVTQTPRYLIKTRGQQVTLSCSPISGHRSVSWYQQTPGQGLQFLFEYFSETQRNKGNFPGRFSGRQFSNSRSEMNVSTLELGDSALYLCASSRDRVDYGYTFGSGTRLTVV.

This clonotype appeared a few times. V and J are TRBV28 and TRBJ1-5; D is uncertain. Germline assignment: CDR1 MDHEN and CDR2 SYDVKM. With 10 bases removed from V and 2 bases from J, the gap between germline ends came to 12 bases. This CDR3 is 13 amino acids long. The CDR3 spells CATSNRGNQPQHF. The CDR3 nucleotides read TGTGCCACCAGCAATAGGGGCAATCAGCCCCAGCATTTT.

Of note for this clonotype: A read error may account for a junction end that differs from germline. V usage is TRBV5-1 and J usage is TRBJ1-1; D call uncertain. Per the germline V gene, CDR1 is SGHRS and CDR2 is YFSETQ. The CDR3 has 14 amino acids. CDR3 in amino acids: CASSVTTQNTEALF. As DNA, the CDR3 is TGCGCCAGCAGCGTAACGACGCAGAACACTGAAGCTCTCTTT.